Detailed here is one T cell receptor (beta chain). Its antigen is undetermined. The CDR3 runs 19 residues. The germline CDR1 and CDR2 sequences are MDHEN and SYDVKM. V trimming: 6 bases; J trimming: 4 bases; junction bases outside the gene matches: 19. Some clones are missing from TCRdb's copy, which holds only in-frame ones; the method was immunoSEQ multiplex PCR. The sample has tens of thousands of clones, 90% to 95% seen once; the top ten hold approximately 0.48%. This specimen comes from a study of graft-versus-host responses after intestinal transplantation. Study at large: Every recipient had anti-thymocyte globulin induction and 2 to 3 years of tacrolimus plus steroids. Study-wide findings and caveats: GvH clones appeared in recipient marrow, some first in ileum or blood. The presence of high graft-versus-host to host-versus-graft clonal ratios in allografts characterized patients with graft-donor T cell macrochimerism.

The sample in question was unstimulated CD8+ T cells sorted from spleen or lymph node cells, obtained before intestinal transplant. The chain is built from TRBV28 and TRBJ1-2, with TRBD1 matching 11 bases. This clonotype was obtained from a human donor who received an intestinal transplant. CDR3 in amino acids: CASSQLIGGQGALGYGYTF. CDR3 nucleotides: TGTGCCAGCAGCCAGCTGATCGGAGGACAGGGGGCGCTCGGCTATGGCTACACCTTC.